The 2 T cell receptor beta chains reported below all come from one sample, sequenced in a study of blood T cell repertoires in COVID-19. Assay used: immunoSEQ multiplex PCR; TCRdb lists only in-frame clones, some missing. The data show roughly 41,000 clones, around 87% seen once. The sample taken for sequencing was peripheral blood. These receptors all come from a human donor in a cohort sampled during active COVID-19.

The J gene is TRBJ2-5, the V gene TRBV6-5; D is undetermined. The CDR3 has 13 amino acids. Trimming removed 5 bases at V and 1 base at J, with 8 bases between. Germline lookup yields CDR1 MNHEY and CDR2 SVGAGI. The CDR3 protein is CASSRGFQETQYF. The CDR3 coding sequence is TGTGCCAGCAGTAGAGGCTTCCAAGAGACCCAGTACTTC.

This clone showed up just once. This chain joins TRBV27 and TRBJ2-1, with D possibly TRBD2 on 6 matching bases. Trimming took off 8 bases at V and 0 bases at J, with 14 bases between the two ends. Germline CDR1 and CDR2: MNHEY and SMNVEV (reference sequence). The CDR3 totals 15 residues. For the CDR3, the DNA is TGTGCCAGCGGAGTAGCGGAAAGCTCCTACAATGAGCAGTTCTTC. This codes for CASGVAESSYNEQFF.